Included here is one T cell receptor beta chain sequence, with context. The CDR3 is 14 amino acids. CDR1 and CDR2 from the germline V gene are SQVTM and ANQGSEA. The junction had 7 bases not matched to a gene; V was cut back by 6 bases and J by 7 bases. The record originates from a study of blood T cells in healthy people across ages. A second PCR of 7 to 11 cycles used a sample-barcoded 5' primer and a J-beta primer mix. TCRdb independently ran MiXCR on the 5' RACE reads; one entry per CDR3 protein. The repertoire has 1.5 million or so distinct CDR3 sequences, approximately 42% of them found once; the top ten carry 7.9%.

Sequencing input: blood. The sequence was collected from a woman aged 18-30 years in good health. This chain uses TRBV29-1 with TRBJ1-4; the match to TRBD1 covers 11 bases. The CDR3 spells CSVIRTGGSEKLFF. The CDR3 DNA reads TGCAGCGTCATACGGACAGGGGGCAGTGAAAAACTGTTTTTT. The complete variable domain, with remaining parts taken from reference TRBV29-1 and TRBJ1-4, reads SAVISQKPSRDICQRGTSLTIQCQVDSQVTMMFWYRQQPGQSLTLIATANQGSEATYESGFVIDKFPISRPNLTFSTLTVSNMSPEDSSIYLCSVIRTGGSEKLFFGSGTQLSVL.